The source of this T cell receptor (beta chain) is a study of blood T cells in healthy people across ages. Study results and caveats: Observed TCR beta diversity per million T cells went down as age went up. This fall followed a roughly linear course with age.

The use of a sample-barcoded 5' primer and a J-beta primer mix characterized a second PCR of about 7 to 12 cycles. TCRdb re-called the 5' RACE reads with MiXCR, one entry per CDR3 protein. The sample has roughly 680,000 distinct CDR3 sequences, 20% to 25% seen once; the top ten hold 3% to 4.5%. Each donor supplied approximately 10 milliliters of peripheral blood. V was trimmed by 5 bases and J by 2 bases, leaving 11 bases between them. This CDR3 contains 14 residues. Germline lookup yields CDR1 SEHNR and CDR2 FQNEAQ (reference sequence). This clonotype was counted a few times. The antigen is undetermined.

The chain uses TRBV7-9 and TRBJ2-3; no reliable D call. The receptor comes from a man in his sixties or seventies in good health. Sample: blood. CDR3 coding DNA: TGTGCCAGCAGCAGATTATCGGACACAGATACGCAGTATTTT. As protein: CASSRLSDTDTQYF. Full variable domain (remainder filled in from reference TRBV7-9 and TRBJ2-3): DTGVSQNPRHKITKRGQNVTFRCDPISEHNRLYWYRQTLGQGPEFLTYFQNEAQLEKSRLLSDRFSAERPKGSFSTLEIQRTEQGDSAMYLCASSRLSDTDTQYFGPGTRLTVL.